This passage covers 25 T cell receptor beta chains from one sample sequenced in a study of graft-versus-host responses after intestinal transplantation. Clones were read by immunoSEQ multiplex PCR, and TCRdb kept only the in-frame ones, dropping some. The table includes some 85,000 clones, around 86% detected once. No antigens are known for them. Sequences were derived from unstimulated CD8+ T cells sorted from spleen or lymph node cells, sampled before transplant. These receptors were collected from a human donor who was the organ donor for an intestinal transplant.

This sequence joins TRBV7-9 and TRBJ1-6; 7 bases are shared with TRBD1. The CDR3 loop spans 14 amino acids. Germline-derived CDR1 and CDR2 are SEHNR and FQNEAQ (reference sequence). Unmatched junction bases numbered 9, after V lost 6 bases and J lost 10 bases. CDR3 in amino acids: CASSMTQGGSPLHF. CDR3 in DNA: TGTGCCAGCAGTATGACCCAGGGGGGCTCACCCCTCCACTTT.

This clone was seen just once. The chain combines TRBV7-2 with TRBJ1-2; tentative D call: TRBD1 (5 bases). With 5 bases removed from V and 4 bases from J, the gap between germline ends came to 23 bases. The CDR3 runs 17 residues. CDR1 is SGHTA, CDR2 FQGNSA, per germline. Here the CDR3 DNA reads TGTGCCAGCAGCAAGGCCGGGACGGACTTTCTCTTCTATGGCTACACCTTC. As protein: CASSKAGTDFLFYGYTF.

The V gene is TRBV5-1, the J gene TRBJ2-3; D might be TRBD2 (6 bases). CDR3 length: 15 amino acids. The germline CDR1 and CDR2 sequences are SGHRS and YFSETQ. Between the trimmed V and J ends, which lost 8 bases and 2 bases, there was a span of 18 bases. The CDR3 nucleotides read TGCGCCAGTCGACGGGACTCTTTCCCCACAGATACGCAGTATTTT. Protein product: CASRRDSFPTDTQYF. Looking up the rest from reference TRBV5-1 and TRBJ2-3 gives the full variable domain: KAGVTQTPRYLIKTRGQQVTLSCSPISGHRSVSWYQQTPGQGLQFLFEYFSETQRNKGNFPGRFSGRQFSNSRSEMNVSTLELGDSALYLCASRRDSFPTDTQYFGPGTRLTVL.

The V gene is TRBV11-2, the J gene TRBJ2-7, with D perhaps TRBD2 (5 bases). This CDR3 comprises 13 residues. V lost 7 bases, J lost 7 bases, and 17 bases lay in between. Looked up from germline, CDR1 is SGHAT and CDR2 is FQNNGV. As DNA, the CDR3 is TGTGCCAGCAACGAGGGAGTGCTCTGGGAGCAGTACTTC. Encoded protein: CASNEGVLWEQYF.

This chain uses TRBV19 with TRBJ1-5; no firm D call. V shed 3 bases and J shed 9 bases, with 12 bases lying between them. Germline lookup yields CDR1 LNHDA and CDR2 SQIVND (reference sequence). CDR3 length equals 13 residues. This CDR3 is CASSIHWGTPQHF. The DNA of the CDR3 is TGTGCCAGTAGTATTCATTGGGGTACGCCCCAGCATTTT.

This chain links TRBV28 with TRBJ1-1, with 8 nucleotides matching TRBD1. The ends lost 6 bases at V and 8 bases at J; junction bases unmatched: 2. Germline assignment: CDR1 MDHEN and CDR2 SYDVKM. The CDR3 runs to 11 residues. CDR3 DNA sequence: TGTGCCAGCAGGAGGACAGGGGAAGCTTTCTTT. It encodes CASRRTGEAFF.

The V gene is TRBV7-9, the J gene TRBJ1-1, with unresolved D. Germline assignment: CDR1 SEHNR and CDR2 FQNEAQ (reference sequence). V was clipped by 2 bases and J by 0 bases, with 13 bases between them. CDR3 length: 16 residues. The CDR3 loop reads CASSLPSQKMNTEAFF. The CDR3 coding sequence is TGTGCCAGCAGCTTACCCTCACAGAAAATGAACACTGAAGCTTTCTTT.

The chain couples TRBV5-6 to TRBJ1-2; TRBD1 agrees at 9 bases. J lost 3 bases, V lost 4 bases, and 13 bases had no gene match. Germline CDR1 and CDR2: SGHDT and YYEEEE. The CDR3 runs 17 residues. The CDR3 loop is CASSPSLTGQGYYGYTF. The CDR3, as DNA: TGTGCCAGCAGCCCATCTTTAACGGGACAGGGTTACTATGGCTACACCTTC.

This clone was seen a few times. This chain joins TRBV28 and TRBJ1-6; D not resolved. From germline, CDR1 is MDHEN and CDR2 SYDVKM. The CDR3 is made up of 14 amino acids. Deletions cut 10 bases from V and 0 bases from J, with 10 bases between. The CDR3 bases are TGTGCCACCTTCAGGAGCTCCTATAATTCACCCCTCCACTTT. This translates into CATFRSSYNSPLHF.

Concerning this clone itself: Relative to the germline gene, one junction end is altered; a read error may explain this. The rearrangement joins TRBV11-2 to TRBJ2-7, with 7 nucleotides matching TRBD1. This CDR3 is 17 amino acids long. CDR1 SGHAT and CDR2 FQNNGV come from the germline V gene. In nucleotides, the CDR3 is TGTGCCAGCAGCAGCAAGCAGGGGACAGAGCGCTCCTACGAGCAGTGCTTC. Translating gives CASSSKQGTERSYEQCF. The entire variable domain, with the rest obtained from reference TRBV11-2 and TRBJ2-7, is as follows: EAGVAQSPRYKIIEKRQSVAFWCNPISGHATLYWYQQILGQGPKLLIQFQNNGVVDDSQLPKDRFSAERLKGVDSTLKIQPAKLEDSAVYLCASSSKQGTERSYEQCFGPGTRLTVT.

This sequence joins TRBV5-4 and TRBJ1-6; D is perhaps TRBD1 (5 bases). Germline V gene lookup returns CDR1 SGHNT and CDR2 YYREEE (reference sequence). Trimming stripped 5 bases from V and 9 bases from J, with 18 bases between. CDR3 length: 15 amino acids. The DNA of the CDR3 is TGTGCCAGCAGGGAAAGGCGGGGACGAGGTTCACCCCTCCACTTT. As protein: CASRERRGRGSPLHF.

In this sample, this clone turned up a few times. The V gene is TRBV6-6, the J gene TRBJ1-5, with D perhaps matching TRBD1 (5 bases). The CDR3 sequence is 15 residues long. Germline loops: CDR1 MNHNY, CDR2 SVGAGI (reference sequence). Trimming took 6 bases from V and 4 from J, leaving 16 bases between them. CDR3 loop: CASSLWGDGNQPQHF. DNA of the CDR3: TGTGCCAGCAGCCTTTGGGGGGACGGAAATCAGCCCCAGCATTTT.

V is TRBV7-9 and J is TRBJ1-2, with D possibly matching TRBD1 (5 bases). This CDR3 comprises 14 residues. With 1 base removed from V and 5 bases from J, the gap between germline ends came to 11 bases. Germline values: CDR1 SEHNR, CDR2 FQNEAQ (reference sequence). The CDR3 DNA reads TGTGCCAGCAGCTTAGATCCTAGGGGTTATGGCTACACCTTC. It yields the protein CASSLDPRGYGYTF. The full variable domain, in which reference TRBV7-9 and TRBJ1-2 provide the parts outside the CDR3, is DTGVSQNPRHKITKRGQNVTFRCDPISEHNRLYWYRQTLGQGPEFLTYFQNEAQLEKSRLLSDRFSAERPKGSFSTLEIQRTEQGDSAMYLCASSLDPRGYGYTFGSGTRLTVV.

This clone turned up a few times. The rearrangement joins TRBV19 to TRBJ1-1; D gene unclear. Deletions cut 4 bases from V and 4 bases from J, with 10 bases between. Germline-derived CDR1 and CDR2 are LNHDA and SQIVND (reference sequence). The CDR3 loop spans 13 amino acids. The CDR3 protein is CASSKSSGTEAFF. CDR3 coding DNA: TGTGCCAGTAGTAAGTCCTCGGGCACTGAAGCTTTCTTT. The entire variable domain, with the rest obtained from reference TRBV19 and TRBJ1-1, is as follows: DGGITQSPKYLFRKEGQNVTLSCEQNLNHDAMYWYRQDPGQGLRLIYYSQIVNDFQKGDIAEGYSVSREKKESFPLTVTSAQKNPTAFYLCASSKSSGTEAFFGQGTRLTVV.

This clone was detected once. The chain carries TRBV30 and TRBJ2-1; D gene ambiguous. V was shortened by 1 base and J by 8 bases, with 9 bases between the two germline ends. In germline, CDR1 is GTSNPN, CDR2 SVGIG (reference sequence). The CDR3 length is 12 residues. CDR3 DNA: TGTGCCTGGAGTGGTCTGGTGGATGAGCAGTTCTTC. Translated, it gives CAWSGLVDEQFF.

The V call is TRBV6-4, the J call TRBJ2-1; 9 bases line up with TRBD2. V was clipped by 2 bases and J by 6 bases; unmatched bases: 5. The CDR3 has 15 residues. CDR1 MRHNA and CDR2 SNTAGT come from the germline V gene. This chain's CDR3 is CASSDVAGGVNEQFF. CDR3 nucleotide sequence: TGTGCCAGCAGTGACGTGGCGGGGGGGGTCAATGAGCAGTTCTTC.

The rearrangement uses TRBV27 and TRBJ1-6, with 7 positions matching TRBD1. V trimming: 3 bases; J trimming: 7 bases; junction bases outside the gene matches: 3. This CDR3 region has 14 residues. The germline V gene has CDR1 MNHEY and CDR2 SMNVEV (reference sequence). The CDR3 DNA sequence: TGTGCCAGCAGTTTTGGACAGGACAATTCACCCCTCCACTTT. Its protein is CASSFGQDNSPLHF.

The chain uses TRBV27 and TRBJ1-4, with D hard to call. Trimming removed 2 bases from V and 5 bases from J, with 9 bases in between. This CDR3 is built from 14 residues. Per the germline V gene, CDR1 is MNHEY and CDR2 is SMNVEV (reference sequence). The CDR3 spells CASSLTGYNEKLFF. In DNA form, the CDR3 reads TGTGCCAGCAGTTTAACCGGTTACAATGAAAAACTGTTTTTT.

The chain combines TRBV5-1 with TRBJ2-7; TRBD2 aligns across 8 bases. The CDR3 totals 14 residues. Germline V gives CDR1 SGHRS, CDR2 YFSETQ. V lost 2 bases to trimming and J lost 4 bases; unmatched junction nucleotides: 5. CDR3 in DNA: TGCGCCAGCAGCTTCGGCGGGGGGCGGTACGAGCAGTACTTC. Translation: CASSFGGGRYEQYF.

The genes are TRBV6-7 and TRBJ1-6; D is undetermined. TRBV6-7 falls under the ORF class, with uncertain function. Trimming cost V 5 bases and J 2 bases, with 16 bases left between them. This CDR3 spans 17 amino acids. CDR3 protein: CASSPLGVCAYNSPLHF. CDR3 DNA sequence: TGTGCCAGCAGTCCATTGGGTGTTTGCGCCTATAATTCACCCCTCCACTTT.

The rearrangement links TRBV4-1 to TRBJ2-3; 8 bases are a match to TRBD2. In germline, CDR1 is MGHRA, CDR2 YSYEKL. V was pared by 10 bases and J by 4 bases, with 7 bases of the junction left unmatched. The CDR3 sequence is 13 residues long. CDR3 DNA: TGCGCCACCCGCGGGGGGACCCCAGATACGCAGTATTTT. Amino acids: CATRGGTPDTQYF.

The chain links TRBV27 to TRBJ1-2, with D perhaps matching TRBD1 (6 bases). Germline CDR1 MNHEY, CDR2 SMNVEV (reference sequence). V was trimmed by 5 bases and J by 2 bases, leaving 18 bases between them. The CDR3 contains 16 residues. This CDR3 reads CASSAQGPQKNYGYTF. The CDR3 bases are TGTGCCAGCAGTGCACAGGGTCCGCAAAAAAACTATGGCTACACCTTC.

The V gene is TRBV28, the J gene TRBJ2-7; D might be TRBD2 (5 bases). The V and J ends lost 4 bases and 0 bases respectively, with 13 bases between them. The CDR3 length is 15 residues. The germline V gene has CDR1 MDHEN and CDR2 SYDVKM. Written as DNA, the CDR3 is TGTGCCAGCAGTTACACCATGGGGAGCTCCTACGAGCAGTACTTC. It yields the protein CASSYTMGSSYEQYF.

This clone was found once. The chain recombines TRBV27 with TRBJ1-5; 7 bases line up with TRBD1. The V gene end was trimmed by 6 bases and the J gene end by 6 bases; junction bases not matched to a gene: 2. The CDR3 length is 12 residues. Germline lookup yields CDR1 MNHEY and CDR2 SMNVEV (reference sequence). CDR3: CASSTGVQPQHF. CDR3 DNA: TGTGCCAGCAGCACAGGGGTTCAGCCCCAGCATTTT.

Written as DNA, the CDR3 is TGTGCCAGCAGTTTGACTAGCGGGGGGCCGGGCCTCTACAATGAGCAGTTCTTC. It codes for CASSLTSGGPGLYNEQFF. V is TRBV13 and J is TRBJ2-1; 13 bases line up with TRBD2. V lost 6 bases, J lost 3 bases, and 11 bases stayed unmatched. CDR3 length: 18 amino acids. In germline, CDR1 is PRHDT, CDR2 FYEKMQ (reference sequence).